The clone carrying this T cell receptor beta chain was seen only a few times. As yet, its antigen is unknown. The record originates from a study of regulatory T cells in long-lasting Graves disease. Study-wide results and limits: TRBV28 was favored in persistent disease, as were TRBJ1-2 and TRBJ2-5.

To make TCR beta libraries, researchers used iRepertoire HTBI primers and Arm-PCR of CDR3 regions. TCRdb used MiXCR to reprocess the multiplex PCR reads, holding one entry per CDR3 protein. The table lists 300,000 to 400,000 distinct CDR3 sequences, roughly 18% of them singletons. The germline gives CDR1 MNHNS, CDR2 SASEGT. With 7 bases clipped from V and 1 base from J, the junction kept 4 bases outside the gene matches. CDR3 length: 14 residues. Time point specified: newly diagnosed GD, antithyroid drugs for less than 3 months. Extracted PBMC RNA gave rise to the TCR library. This receptor was taken from a female donor with Graves disease. The genes are TRBV6-1 and TRBJ2-7, with 10 bases fitting TRBD2. Specimen: peripheral blood mononuclear cells (PBMCs), collected at new diagnosis, from a patient treated with antithyroid drugs. The CDR3 region is CASTNSGRSYEQYF. In nucleotides, the CDR3 is TGTGCCAGCACCAATAGCGGGAGGTCCTACGAGCAGTACTTC.